The sequence of this T cell receptor (beta chain) was determined in a study of identical twins. This clonotype was detected only a few times. TCRdb used MiXCR to reprocess the 5' RACE reads, holding one entry per CDR3 protein. The table includes more than 400,000 distinct CDR3 sequences, 13% to 15% detected once. These same data were also listed under a study on yellow fever vaccine responses in identical twins.

The source material was CD4+ T cells sorted from blood. This clonotype was sampled from a young woman in good health.

CDR3 in amino acids: CASSLGQGGGGYTF. The DNA for the CDR3 is TGTGCCAGCAGCCTGGGACAGGGAGGAGGTGGCTACACCTTC. J is TRBJ1-2 and V is TRBV7-6; the match to TRBD1 covers 9 bases. CDR1 is SGHVS, CDR2 FNYEAQ, per germline. The V segment lost 5 bases and the J segment 7 bases; nucleotides outside the gene matches: 8. The CDR3 covers 14 residues. Variable domain in full (rest from reference TRBV7-6 and TRBJ1-2): GAGVSQSPRYKVTKRGQDVALRCDPISGHVSLYWYRQALGQGPEFLTYFNYEAQQDKSGLPNDRFSAERPEGSISTLTIQRTEQRDSAMYRCASSLGQGGGGYTFGSGTRLTVV.